This entry is about one TCR beta chain. There are 16 residues in the CDR3. Germline CDR1 is LGHDT and CDR2 is YNNKEL (reference sequence). V dropped 3 bases and J dropped 6; count of bases not matched to a gene: 11. This record belongs to a study of blood T cell repertoires in COVID-19. This table comes from immunoSEQ multiplex PCR, and its TCRdb copy is limited to in-frame clones, with some not included. This sample has about 44,000 clones, with roughly 88% found just once. The sample taken for sequencing was peripheral blood. The chain couples TRBV3-1 (or the pseudogene TRBV3-2) to TRBJ2-3, with TRBD2 matching over 8 bases. The receptor comes from a woman aged 40 to 50 with acute or convalescent COVID-19. Here the CDR3 DNA reads TGTGCCAGCAGCCACGGGGGGACTAGTTCCGGGGATACGCAGTATTTT. It yields the protein CASSHGGTSSGDTQYF.